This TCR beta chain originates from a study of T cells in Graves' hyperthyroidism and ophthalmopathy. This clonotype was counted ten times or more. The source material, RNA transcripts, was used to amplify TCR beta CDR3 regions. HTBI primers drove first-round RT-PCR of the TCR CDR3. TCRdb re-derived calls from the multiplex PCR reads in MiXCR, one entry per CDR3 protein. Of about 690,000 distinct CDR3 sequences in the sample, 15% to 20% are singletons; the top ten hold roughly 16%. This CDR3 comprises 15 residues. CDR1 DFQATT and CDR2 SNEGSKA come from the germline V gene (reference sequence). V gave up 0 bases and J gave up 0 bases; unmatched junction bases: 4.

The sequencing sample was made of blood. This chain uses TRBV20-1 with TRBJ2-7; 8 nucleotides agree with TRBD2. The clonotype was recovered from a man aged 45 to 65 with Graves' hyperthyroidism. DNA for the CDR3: TGCAGTGCTAGAGACATTAGCGGGAACTCCTACGAGCAGTACTTC. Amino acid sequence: CSARDISGNSYEQYF.